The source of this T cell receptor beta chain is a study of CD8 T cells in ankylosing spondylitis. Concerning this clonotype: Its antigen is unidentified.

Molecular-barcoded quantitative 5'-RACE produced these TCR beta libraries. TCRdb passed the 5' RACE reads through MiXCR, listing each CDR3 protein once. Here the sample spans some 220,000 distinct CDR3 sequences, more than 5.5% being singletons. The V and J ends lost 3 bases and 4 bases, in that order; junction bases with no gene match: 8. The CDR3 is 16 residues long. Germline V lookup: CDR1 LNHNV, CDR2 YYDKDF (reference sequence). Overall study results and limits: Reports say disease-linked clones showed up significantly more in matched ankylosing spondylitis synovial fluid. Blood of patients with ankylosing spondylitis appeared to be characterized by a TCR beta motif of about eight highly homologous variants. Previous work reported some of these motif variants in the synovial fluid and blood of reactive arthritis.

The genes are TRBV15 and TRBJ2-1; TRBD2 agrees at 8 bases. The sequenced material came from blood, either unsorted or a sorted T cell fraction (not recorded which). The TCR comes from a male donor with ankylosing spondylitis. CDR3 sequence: CATSSKGTREYNEQFF. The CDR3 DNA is TGTGCCACCAGCAGTAAAGGGACTAGAGAGTACAATGAGCAGTTCTTC.